The 2 T cell receptor beta chains in this list originate from one sample, sequenced in a study of response to subunit inactivated influenza vaccine. TCRdb redid the calling of the RT-PCR reads with MiXCR, one entry per CDR3 protein. Altogether under 500,000 distinct CDR3 sequences are present, over 9.5% being singletons, with the ten largest covering around 12%. Sequenced here: PBMCs from blood, sampled 35 to 45 days after vaccination. All receptors come from a man aged 45-65 years who received an inactivated influenza vaccine.

This clonotype was seen more than once but under ten times. The rearrangement links TRBV5-1 to TRBJ2-7, with TRBD1 matching 9 bases. V lost 6 bases and J lost 5; bases outside the gene matches: 9. Per germline, CDR1 SGHRS and CDR2 YFSETQ. The CDR3 has 14 residues. The CDR3 spells CASNKQGAGHEQYF. The CDR3 DNA reads as TGCGCCAGCAACAAACAGGGGGCAGGGCACGAGCAGTACTTC.

The gene calls are TRBV3-1 and TRBJ1-6, with D possibly matching TRBD1 (5 bases). Trimming left V 1 base short and J 6 bases short, with 13 bases between. Germline loops: CDR1 LGHDT, CDR2 YNNKEL (reference sequence). CDR3 size: 16 residues. The CDR3 DNA reads TGTGCCAGCAGCCAAGGGGCGAAAAGGGGTAATTCACCCCTCCACTTT. This encodes CASSQGAKRGNSPLHF.